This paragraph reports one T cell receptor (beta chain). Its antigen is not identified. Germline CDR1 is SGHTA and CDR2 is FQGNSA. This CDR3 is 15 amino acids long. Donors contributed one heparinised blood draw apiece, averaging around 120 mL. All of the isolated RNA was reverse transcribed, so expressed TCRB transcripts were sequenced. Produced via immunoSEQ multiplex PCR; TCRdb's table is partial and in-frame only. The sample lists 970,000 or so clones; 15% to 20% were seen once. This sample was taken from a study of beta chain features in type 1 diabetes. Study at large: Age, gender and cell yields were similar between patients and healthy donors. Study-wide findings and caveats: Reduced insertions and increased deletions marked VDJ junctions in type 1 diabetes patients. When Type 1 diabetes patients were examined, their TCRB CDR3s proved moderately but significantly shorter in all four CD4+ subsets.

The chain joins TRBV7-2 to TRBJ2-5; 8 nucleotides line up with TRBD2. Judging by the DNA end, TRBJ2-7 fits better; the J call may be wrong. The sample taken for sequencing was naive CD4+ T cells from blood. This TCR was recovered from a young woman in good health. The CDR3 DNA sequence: TGTGCCAGCAGCGGAGCCGGGACTAGCTCCTACGAGCAGTACTTC. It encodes CASSGAGTSSYEQYF.